These 14 T cell receptor beta chains were all obtained from the same sample, sequenced in a study of blood T cell repertoires in COVID-19. Repertoires were generated with immunoSEQ multiplex PCR, while TCRdb's copy carries only in-frame clones and drops some. This table holds roughly 260,000 clones, 90% to 95% found once. The material sequenced was PBMCs or T cells enriched from blood (not recorded which). The receptors come from a woman aged 18-29 years who had recovered from COVID-19.

The rearrangement links TRBV27 to TRBJ2-5, with 9 nucleotides matching TRBD1. Germline lookup yields CDR1 MNHEY and CDR2 SMNVEV (reference sequence). V trimming: 6 bases; J trimming: 5 bases; junction bases outside the gene matches: 10. This CDR3 is built from 15 residues. The CDR3 reads CASRELQGAAETQYF. CDR3 DNA: TGTGCCAGCAGGGAACTACAGGGGGCAGCTGAGACCCAGTACTTC.

The chain has TRBV2 and TRBJ2-5, with D possibly matching TRBD1 (5 bases). Germline V lookup: CDR1 SNHLY, CDR2 FYNNEI. The ends were cut back, 5 bases at V and 4 bases at J, with 14 bases in the middle. The CDR3 totals 14 residues. The CDR3 DNA sequence: TGTGCCAGCAGTTCTCAGGGTAGGAGAGAGACCCAGTACTTC. This codes for CASSSQGRRETQYF.

This CDR3 is CASSLPSNTEAFF. The CDR3 DNA follows: TGTGCCAGCTCACTTCCATCGAACACTGAAGCTTTCTTT. The chain couples TRBV18 to TRBJ1-1; D remains unclear. Germline-derived CDR1 and CDR2 are KGHSH and LQKENI. V shed 4 bases and J shed 1 base, with 7 bases lying between them. The CDR3 spans 13 residues.

This clone appeared a single time. The V gene is TRBV11-3, the J gene TRBJ1-5; D is uncertain. V lost 1 base to trimming and J lost 3 bases, with 4 bases between them. The length of the CDR3 is 13 residues. CDR1 is SGHNT, CDR2 YENEEA, per germline. CDR3 DNA: TGTGCCAGCAGCTTAGGCGCCAATCAGCCCCAGCATTTT. Amino acid sequence: CASSLGANQPQHF. The full variable domain, in which reference TRBV11-3 and TRBJ1-5 provide the parts outside the CDR3, is EAGVVQSPRYKIIEKKQPVAFWCNPISGHNTLYWYLQNLGQGPELLIRYENEEAVDDSQLPKDRFSAERLKGVDSTLKIQPAELGDSAVYLCASSLGANQPQHFGDGTRLSIL.

This clone was counted a single time. The chain joins TRBV19 to TRBJ1-1, with D unclear. The germline CDR1 and CDR2 sequences are LNHDA and SQIVND (reference sequence). CDR3 length: 14 amino acids. The V gene lost 5 bases and the J gene lost 2 bases, with 12 bases spanning the gap. In DNA, the CDR3 is TGTGCCAGTAGTCTAGTCCTGGGCAACACTGAAGCTTTCTTT. Encoded protein: CASSLVLGNTEAFF.

The chain links TRBV3-1 (or the pseudogene TRBV3-2) to TRBJ1-1, with D possibly being TRBD1 (6 bases). The CDR3 runs 13 residues. V lost 5 bases and J 3 bases, leaving 10 bases between the germline ends. Looked up from germline, CDR1 is LGHDT and CDR2 is YNNKEL (reference sequence). The CDR3 spells CASSSRGYTEAFF. The DNA for the CDR3 is TGTGCCAGCAGCTCAAGGGGGTACACTGAAGCTTTCTTT.

The rearrangement links TRBV6-6 to TRBJ1-1; 7 bases are a match to TRBD1. Germline-derived CDR1 and CDR2 are MNHNY and SVGAGI (reference sequence). The length of the CDR3 is 15 residues. V was pared by 1 base and J by 2 bases, with 4 bases of the junction left unmatched. CDR3 protein: CASSYFGTANTEAFF. In DNA form, the CDR3 reads TGTGCCAGCAGTTACTTTGGGACAGCCAACACTGAAGCTTTCTTT.

The chain joins TRBV29-1 to TRBJ1-1; D is unresolved. Germline-derived CDR1 and CDR2 are SQVTM and ANQGSEA. CDR3 length: 14 amino acids. V lost 5 bases, J lost 3 bases, and 16 bases lay in between. The CDR3 reads CSVSRDSGYTEAFF. The CDR3 nucleotides read TGCAGCGTTTCCCGTGATTCGGGTTACACTGAAGCTTTCTTT.

This chain joins TRBV4-2 and TRBJ2-7; 8 bases map to TRBD2. CDR1 LGHNA and CDR2 YNFKEQ come from the germline V gene. After removal of 4 bases from V and 0 bases from J, the junction contained 5 bases not matched to a gene. There are 15 residues in the CDR3. This chain's CDR3 is CASSPQRGSSYEQYF. The CDR3 DNA sequence: TGTGCCAGCAGCCCACAGCGGGGGAGCTCCTACGAGCAGTACTTC.

The chain employs TRBV9 and TRBJ2-7; 9 bases fit TRBD1. CDR3 length: 14 residues. V trimming: 3 bases; J trimming: 6 bases; junction bases outside the gene matches: 7. The germline V gene has CDR1 SGDLS and CDR2 YYNGEE. CDR3 nucleotide sequence: TGTGCCAGCAGCGCAGGACAGGGGCACGGCGAGCAGTACTTC. Translated, it gives CASSAGQGHGEQYF.

This chain links TRBV12-3 or TRBV12-4 with TRBJ2-1, with D possibly matching TRBD1 (6 bases). CDR3 length: 13 residues. V was trimmed by 6 bases and J by 7 bases, leaving 13 bases between them. The CDR3 reads CASSPGQPNEQFF. CDR3 nucleotides: TGTGCCAGCAGCCCCGGACAGCCGAATGAGCAGTTCTTC.

The chain combines TRBV29-1 with TRBJ2-4, with TRBD2 as a possible D gene (5 bases). Trimming took off 7 bases at V and 3 bases at J, with 16 bases between the two ends. The germline V gene encodes CDR1 SQVTM and CDR2 ANQGSEA. The length of the CDR3 is 14 residues. CDR3 region: CSARRGSGKNIQYF. The CDR3, as DNA: TGCAGCGCCCGACGAGGGTCGGGCAAAAACATTCAGTACTTC.

The genes are TRBV11-2 and TRBJ1-3; D is ambiguous. Trimming took off 6 bases at V and 0 bases at J, with 12 bases between the two ends. The CDR3 has 15 amino acids. Germline V gives CDR1 SGHAT, CDR2 FQNNGV. CDR3 sequence (DNA): TGTGCCAGCAGGCTTACACAGAGCTCTGGAAACACCATATATTTT. Translated, it gives CASRLTQSSGNTIYF.

CDR3 amino acids: CASSSGVTNTEAFF. The CDR3 coding sequence is TGTGCCAGTAGTTCAGGGGTCACGAACACTGAAGCTTTCTTT. The chain links TRBV19 to TRBJ1-1, with a tentative D call TRBD1 (6 bases). Germline assignment: CDR1 LNHDA and CDR2 SQIVND (reference sequence). V was cut by 5 bases and J by 1 base, with 11 bases left in between. CDR3 size: 14 residues.